This TCR beta chain was retrieved from a study of identical twins. After template switching added a universal primer site, the resulting cDNA carried unique molecular identifiers. TCRdb itself ran the 5' RACE reads through MiXCR, one entry per CDR3 protein. This sample has approximately 220,000 distinct CDR3 sequences, with around 6.8% found just once. CDR1 SGDLS and CDR2 YYNGEE come from the germline V gene. The CDR3 is made up of 15 amino acids. V gave up 0 bases and J gave up 7 bases, with 14 bases separating them. Many counts were recorded for this clonotype. This sample was also put to use in a study of yellow fever vaccine responses in identical twins.

The V call is TRBV9, the J call TRBJ2-1; weak D call: TRBD1 (5 bases). The source is a woman aged 18-29 years in good health. The source material was memory (CD45RO+) T cells sorted from blood. The DNA of the CDR3 is TGTGCCAGCAGCGTAGAACAGGTGCCTCTGAATGAGCAGTTCTTC. Residues: CASSVEQVPLNEQFF.